This record covers a single T cell receptor beta chain. What it binds is unknown. The sample originates from a study of shared clonotypes between healthy human individuals. Recent vaccinations or acute infections were absent in the healthy HIV-negative adult donors. Study-wide results and limits: Blood was the sole source, and tissue repertoires probably differ. When naive CD4 clonotypes were compared across several donors, around 5% were shared.

The study ran the assay at deep level. The method was immunoSEQ multiplex PCR; TCRdb's version includes in-frame clones alone and lacks a portion of them. The sample lists roughly 1,500,000 clones; around 98.5% were seen once. This CDR3 is 15 amino acids long. Trimming pared 1 base from V and 4 bases from J, leaving 14 bases between. CDR1 is LNHDA and CDR2 is SQIVND in the germline V gene (reference sequence). The genes are TRBV19 and TRBJ2-7, with a tentative D call TRBD1 (6 bases). Sequenced input: naive CD4+ T cells sorted from blood. Documented subset: CD45RA+ positively selected. The TCR sequence derives from a man between 25 and 39 years old in good health. The CDR3 sequence: CASSIVAGVPYEQYF. Here the CDR3 DNA reads TGTGCCAGTAGTATAGTAGCAGGGGTCCCTTACGAGCAGTACTTC.